One and the same sample provided the 11 T cell receptor beta chains below, sequenced in a study of T cell clonality in common variable immunodeficiency. Study-wide points: In common variable immunodeficiency, TCR beta chains reportedly carried fewer deletions and N-nucleotide insertions.

No antigens are known for them. Clones were read by immunoSEQ multiplex PCR, and TCRdb kept only the in-frame ones, dropping some. Observed in the sample are fewer than 30,000 clones, none of them singletons. The sample consisted of peripheral blood mononuclear cells. The receptors derive from a human donor with common variable immunodeficiency.

Ten or more counts support this clone. From the germline J gene comes the end of the CDR3, since the read stops 3 residues before it. V gene TRBV20-1 combines with J gene TRBJ2-7, with TRBD1 as a possible D gene (6 bases). CDR3 length equals 16 residues. Per germline, CDR1 DFQATT and CDR2 SNEGSKA (reference sequence). Trimming cost V 3 bases and J 0 bases, with 18 bases left between them. The sequenced part of the CDR3 DNA is TGCAGTGCTAGCCCCAGGACAGCTATTTACTCCTACGAG. This sequence encodes CSASPRTAIYSYE. The CDR3 in full is CSASPRTAIYSYEQYF.

The sample holds a few counts of this clone. The CDR3 goes on 3 residues after the read ends, and that part is filled in from the germline J gene. The rearrangement links TRBV19 to TRBJ2-1; TRBD1 agrees at 7 bases. Unmatched junction bases numbered 13, after V lost 5 bases and J lost 9 bases. Germline V CDR1 and CDR2: LNHDA, SQIVND (reference sequence). The CDR3 is made up of 15 amino acids. The sequenced CDR3 bases are TGTGCCAGTAGTCTCTTGAGGCAGGGGGAAGGTGAG. Translation gives CASSLLRQGEGE. The CDR3 in its entirety is CASSLLRQGEGEQFF.

This clone was detected a few times. The read ends 3 residues early relative to the CDR3; the germline J gene fills the gap. The chain joins TRBV2 to TRBJ2-1, with D hard to call. The CDR3 runs 12 residues. In germline, CDR1 is SNHLY, CDR2 FYNNEI. V shed 8 bases and J shed 4 bases, with 9 bases lying between them. CDR3 DNA, as far as it was read: TGTGCCAGCCACGAACAGTACAATGAG. This translates into CASHEQYNE. The full-length CDR3 reads as CASHEQYNEQFF.

On this clone: The observed sequence ends 3 residues before the CDR3 terminus, with the missing tail filled in from the germline J gene. The genes are TRBV20-1 and TRBJ2-7; D call uncertain. The CDR3 is 11 residues long. V gave up 6 bases and J gave up 1 base, with 7 bases separating them. Per the germline V gene, CDR1 is DFQATT and CDR2 is SNEGSKA (reference sequence). The part of the CDR3 DNA that was read is TGCAGTGCCGGTTATTCCTACGAG. This encodes CSAGYSYE. The whole CDR3 is CSAGYSYEQYF.

This clone was found many times. CDR3 in amino acids: CASSLFGLGYEQYF. The sequenced CDR3 bases are TGTGCCAGCAGCTTGTTCGGGTTGGGCTACGAG. The chain is built from TRBV5-6 and TRBJ2-7; no clear D. Sequencing ends 3 residues short of the CDR3 end; the germline J gene provides the rest. The CDR3 consists of 14 residues. Trimming took off 1 base at V and 3 bases at J, with 11 bases between the two ends. Looked up from germline, CDR1 is SGHDT and CDR2 is YYEEEE.

Regarding this clone: Coverage ceases 3 residues before the CDR3 finishes, and the germline J gene fills in the end. The chain is built from TRBV5-1 and TRBJ2-1; 10 bases align to TRBD2. Germline assignment: CDR1 SGHRS and CDR2 YFSETQ. The V segment lost 4 bases and the J segment 7 bases; nucleotides outside the gene matches: 11. There are 16 residues in the CDR3. The CDR3 bases that were read are TGCGCCAGCAGCCCAGGCGGACTAGCGGAGCTTAATGAG. Protein: CASSPGGLAELNE. In full, the CDR3 is CASSPGGLAELNEQFF.

This clone was detected ten times or more. The read halts 3 residues ahead of the CDR3 end, with the missing end drawn from the germline J gene. The rearrangement joins TRBV5-1 to TRBJ2-3; the match to TRBD1 covers 8 bases. CDR3 size: 15 residues. Germline loops: CDR1 SGHRS, CDR2 YFSETQ. V lost 2 bases and J lost 6; bases outside the gene matches: 8. The part of the CDR3 DNA that was read is TGCGCCAGCAGCTTAGAGGACAGGGTAGTGGATACG. It specifies CASSLEDRVVDT. The full-length CDR3 reads as CASSLEDRVVDTQYF.

This clone was counted many times. From the germline J gene comes the end of the CDR3, since the read stops 3 residues before it. The gene calls are TRBV5-1 and TRBJ1-5; TRBD1 aligns across 8 bases. The V and J ends lost 4 bases and 5 bases, in that order; junction bases with no gene match: 5. Germline values: CDR1 SGHRS, CDR2 YFSETQ. The CDR3 has 14 residues. The CDR3 region is CASSDGQGDQPQHF. The CDR3 bases that were read are TGCGCCAGCAGCGACGGACAGGGAGATCAGCCC.

This clone has ten or more counts. The read gets to within 3 residues of the CDR3 end, and the germline J gene fills in the rest. The genes are TRBV5-1 and TRBJ1-1; 7 bases agree with TRBD1. V lost 3 bases and J lost 0; bases outside the gene matches: 5. The CDR3 is 15 residues long. Germline lookup yields CDR1 SGHRS and CDR2 YFSETQ. Incomplete CDR3 DNA: TGCGCCAGCAGCTCCCTAACAGGGGTGAACACTGAA. Translating it yields CASSSLTGVNTE. The CDR3 reads in full as CASSSLTGVNTEAFF.

Remarks on this clone: The observed sequence ends 3 residues before the CDR3 terminus, with the missing tail filled in from the germline J gene. The gene calls are TRBV2 and TRBJ1-2; 7 bases agree with TRBD1. Germline values: CDR1 SNHLY, CDR2 FYNNEI. The CDR3 has 14 amino acids. V shed 9 bases, J shed 2 bases, and the junction held 9 bases outside the gene matches. The DNA read from the CDR3 is TGTGCCAGAGATGCGACAGGGTCGAACTATGGC. It translates to CARDATGSNYG. The whole CDR3 reads CARDATGSNYGYTF.

Note on this clone: The read comes to an end 3 residues before the CDR3 does, leaving the germline J gene to fill in the end. The V and J genes are TRBV10-3 and TRBJ2-7; D might be TRBD1 (5 bases). V was shortened by 6 bases and J by 3 bases, with 12 bases between the two germline ends. The CDR3 is made up of 13 amino acids. Germline V lookup: CDR1 ENHRY, CDR2 SYGVKD. CDR3 DNA, as far as it was read: TGTGCCATCAGCCTAGGGGTTAGCTACGAG. Translation: CAISLGVSYE. In full, the CDR3 reads CAISLGVSYEQYF.